This paragraph reports one T cell receptor (beta chain). In this sample, this clone turned up a few times. Its antigen has not been determined. No quality values exist for individual bases; no much larger clone is one base distant. This sample stems from a study of T cells and copy number aberrations in small-cell lung cancer (dated by TCRdb to the early 2020s). About the investigation overall: Whole-exome sequencing of the same tumor regions was paired with TCR repertoire sequencing so that T cell metrics could be related to mutations and copy number aberrations. Tumor TCR data were available for some 16 patients, and 11 to 15 patients had TCR data from both tumor and normal tissue. The investigation overall reported the following: All specimens consisted of formalin-fixed paraffin-embedded tissue, which is known to introduce sequencing artifacts. Tumors had lower T-cell density, richness and clonality than adjacent lung tissue, but the difference in density was not significant. A small sample size, resulting from surgical resection being uncommon in small-cell lung cancer, limited the study, and the findings need validation.

Using multiplexed V- and J-gene primers, the immunoSEQ hsTCRB Kit amplified TCR-beta CDR3 regions from genomic DNA. Unique DNA barcodes were added in a second PCR, and the samples were pooled together with a negative control and a positive control. Pooled TCR-beta libraries were sequenced on an Illumina MiSeq with a 150-cycle paired-end protocol. The original methods were these. Adaptive Biotechnologies processed the raw sequencing data and produced a report containing normalized, annotated TCR-beta repertoires. T-cell density was computed as TCR-beta templates normalized to usable DNA, which was estimated by amplifying housekeeping genes. Clonality was defined as 1 minus Pielou's evenness, while richness was a count of unique rearrangements. Imported from immuneACCESS, the table was reduced by TCRdb to in-frame sequences with V and J called. These copies leave out some clones; in studies compared against another copy, an unresolved V gene accounts for under half, and the cause of the remainder is not known. That table supplies the V and J calls and clone size; D and trimming were determined from the DNA. This sample comprises a few thousand clones, over 75% of them detected only once. The leading ten clones occupy 4.5% to 6.5% of the sample.

The donors were limited-stage small-cell lung cancer patients whose surgical resection took place in Hangzhou, China, between about 2008 and 2021. All donors were treated with upfront surgery without preoperative chemotherapy or radiotherapy, and immunotherapy was not given to any donor before or after surgery. Each of the roughly 20 patients in the sequenced cohort was a smoker or a heavy second-hand smoker. Adjacent normal lung was collected at least 2 cm from the tumor margin and was confirmed morphologically free of malignant cells by two pathologists. To characterize T cell repertoire heterogeneity, the study applied multi-region TCR-beta sequencing to resected limited-stage small-cell lung cancers and to tumor-adjacent lung tissue. The AllPrep DNA/RNA FFPE Kit (Qiagen) was used to extract genomic DNA from the FFPE tissue. V is cut by 3 bases and J by 0 bases, and the space between the germline ends is 18 bases. Taken from the germline V gene (reference sequence), the CDR1 and CDR2 loops are GTSNPN and SVGIG. The CDR3 starts with the cysteine, ends with the phenylalanine, and has 17 residues. The kept DNA is CDR3 alone, 51 bases in frame from the first base.

The receptor comes from a man between 50 and 59 years old with small cell lung cancer. The sequenced sample was normal tissue next to the tumor. The sequence links TRBV30 to TRBJ1-3; no D gene is confidently identified. The CDR3 loop reads CAWSDLSGRSSGNTIYF. In nucleotide form, the sequence is TGTGCCTGGAGCGATCTCTCCGGCAGGAGCTCTGGAAACACCATATATTTT.